These 5 T cell receptor beta chains originate from one sample sequenced in a study of T cells in localized non-small cell lung cancer. Method: immunoSEQ multiplex PCR; TCRdb's copy keeps in-frame clones and lacks some. The sample comprises some 41,000 clones, 83% of which are singletons, and roughly 8.5% rests with the top ten. This specimen consisted of PBMCs, obtained before any cancer treatment. The receptors originated from a man aged 35 to 70 with stage II lung adenocarcinoma.

The J gene is TRBJ2-3, the V gene TRBV5-4; 9 bases are a match to TRBD2. The CDR3 is 16 amino acids. The V gene end was trimmed by 5 bases and the J gene end by 2 bases; junction bases not matched to a gene: 9. Germline loops: CDR1 SGHNT, CDR2 YYREEE (reference sequence). Here the CDR3 DNA reads TGTGCCAGCAGTCAGGGGGGGACTAGCTACACAGATACGCAGTATTTT. Protein sequence: CASSQGGTSYTDTQYF.

The chain joins TRBV28 to TRBJ2-3; 7 nucleotides match TRBD1. This CDR3 contains 14 residues. The V segment lost 5 bases and the J segment 1 base; nucleotides outside the gene matches: 3. From germline, CDR1 is MDHEN and CDR2 SYDVKM. The CDR3 here is CASSGDRGTDTQYF. The CDR3 nucleotides read TGTGCCAGCAGTGGAGACAGGGGCACAGATACGCAGTATTTT. Using reference TRBV28 and TRBJ2-3 for the parts outside the CDR3, the full variable domain is DVKVTQSSRYLVKRTGEKVFLECVQDMDHENMFWYRQDPGLGLRLIYFSYDVKMKEKGDIPEGYSVSREKKERFSLILESASTNQTSMYLCASSGDRGTDTQYFGPGTRLTVL.

The CDR3 region is CASSLTVRQGGGYEQYF. DNA for the CDR3: TGCGCCAGCAGCTTAACGGTAAGACAGGGTGGAGGCTACGAGCAGTACTTC. The chain employs TRBV5-1 and TRBJ2-7; 7 bases align to TRBD1. The V gene's germline CDR1 is SGHRS and CDR2 YFSETQ. After removal of 2 bases from V and 3 bases from J, the junction contained 14 bases not matched to a gene. The CDR3 length is 17 residues. The full variable domain, with the rest looked up from reference TRBV5-1 and TRBJ2-7, is KAGVTQTPRYLIKTRGQQVTLSCSPISGHRSVSWYQQTPGQGLQFLFEYFSETQRNKGNFPGRFSGRQFSNSRSEMNVSTLELGDSALYLCASSLTVRQGGGYEQYFGPGTRLTVT.

The V and J genes are TRBV4-1 and TRBJ2-3, with 7 bases matching TRBD1. The germline CDR1 and CDR2 sequences are MGHRA and YSYEKL. The CDR3 spans 16 residues. J gave up 0 bases and V 0 bases, and 3 bases lay outside the gene matches. The CDR3 region has the DNA TGCGCCAGCAGCCAAGAGGGACAGTCTAGCACAGATACGCAGTATTTT. Its translation: CASSQEGQSSTDTQYF.

The chain joins TRBV2 to TRBJ2-7, with D possibly matching TRBD2 (6 bases). V was trimmed by 7 bases and J by 2 bases, leaving 12 bases between them. Looked up from germline, CDR1 is SNHLY and CDR2 is FYNNEI. The CDR3 sequence is 13 residues long. The CDR3 nucleotides are TGTGCCAGCAATGGAGGGGAGGCCTACGAGCAGTACTTC. As protein: CASNGGEAYEQYF.